This passage covers 24 T cell receptor beta chains from one sample sequenced in a study of T-cell reconstitution after alpha-beta-depleted transplantation in children. Unique molecular identifiers tagged the TCRbeta library. TCRdb reprocessed the PCR reads with MiXCR, giving one entry per CDR3 protein. The sample lists 350,000 to 500,000 distinct CDR3 sequences, approximately 41% occurring once. The material sequenced was PBMCs, taken before TCRalphabeta/CD19-depleted stem cell transplant. Receptor source: a girl aged 2-10 years with aplastic anemia, due to receive a stem cell transplant.

This clonotype has a count of ten or more. This chain connects TRBV6-1 to TRBJ2-7, with 8 bases that match TRBD1. The CDR3 has 15 amino acids. Germline V gives CDR1 MNHNS, CDR2 SASEGT. V shed 5 bases and J 9 bases; nucleotides not matched to a gene: 15. CDR3 in DNA: TGTGCCAGCAGTCGCGGACAGGGAGGTTCGCTCGGGCAGTACTTC. Encoded protein: CASSRGQGGSLGQYF.

The chain couples TRBV7-9 to TRBJ2-4, with D unclear. Germline V CDR1 and CDR2: SEHNR, FQNEAQ (reference sequence). This CDR3 region has 14 residues. V was cut by 1 base and J by 6 bases, with 10 bases left in between. CDR3 in DNA: TGTGCCAGCAGCTTAGGGGCGGAAGGAAACATTCAGTACTTC. Its protein is CASSLGAEGNIQYF.

V gene TRBV18 combines with J gene TRBJ2-5; D not certain. The CDR3 sequence is 14 residues long. Germline V CDR1 and CDR2: KGHSH, LQKENI. V lost 1 base and J 5 bases, leaving 11 bases between the germline ends. The CDR3, as DNA: TGTGCCAGCTCACCACGGGAACTTCGGGAGACCCAGTACTTC. This sequence encodes CASSPRELRETQYF.

This clonotype came up a few times. The V and J genes are TRBV4-1 and TRBJ2-1; 8 nucleotides match TRBD2. Germline V CDR1 and CDR2: MGHRA, YSYEKL. The trim removed 1 base at V and 9 bases at J, leaving 11 bases unmatched. This CDR3 contains 16 residues. Here the CDR3 reads CASSQVRNGRAVEQFF. CDR3 sequence (DNA): TGCGCCAGCAGCCAAGTGCGGAACGGGAGGGCCGTTGAGCAGTTCTTC.

This clonotype was seen more than once but under ten times. The V gene is TRBV7-9, the J gene TRBJ2-7; 7 bases line up with TRBD1. Germline-derived CDR1 and CDR2 are SEHNR and FQNEAQ (reference sequence). Trimming at V came to 4 bases and at J to 3 bases, leaving 6 bases not matched to a gene. The CDR3 has 14 residues. The chain's CDR3 is CASSWGRGNYEQYF. CDR3 DNA: TGTGCCAGCAGCTGGGGCAGGGGGAACTACGAGCAGTACTTC.

This clonotype was observed once. The chain carries TRBV30 and TRBJ2-7; the D call may be TRBD1 or TRBD2 (5 bases each). V gave up 7 bases and J gave up 0 bases, with 19 bases separating them. Germline CDR1 GTSNPN, CDR2 SVGIG (reference sequence). This CDR3 spans 15 amino acids. The CDR3 region is CASDSGTLSSYEQYF. In nucleotides, the CDR3 is TGTGCCTCAGACTCCGGGACGCTGAGCTCCTACGAGCAGTACTTC.

J is TRBJ2-7 and V is TRBV7-3; TRBD1 aligns across 9 bases. The germline gives CDR1 SGHTA, CDR2 FQGTGA. This CDR3 spans 14 amino acids. V trimming: 4 bases; J trimming: 5 bases; junction bases outside the gene matches: 6. Written as DNA, the CDR3 is TGTGCCAGCAGCTCTGGGACAGGGAGCCACGAGCAGTACTTC. Its translation: CASSSGTGSHEQYF.

This clonotype was observed at least ten times. This rearrangement joins TRBV4-2 to TRBJ2-2; D is undetermined. Trimming removed 0 bases from V and 5 bases from J, with 4 bases in between. The germline V gene has CDR1 LGHNA and CDR2 YNFKEQ. CDR3 length: 13 residues. In DNA, the CDR3 is TGTGCCAGCAGCCAAGATCAAACCGGGGAGCTGTTTTTT. It encodes CASSQDQTGELFF.

V gene TRBV20-1 combines with J gene TRBJ2-7, with D possibly TRBD2 on 6 matching bases. Germline V gene sequence: CDR1 DFQATT, CDR2 SNEGSKA (reference sequence). This CDR3 has 13 residues. Trimming pared 0 bases from V and 10 bases from J, leaving 16 bases between. CDR3 loop: CSARDARGWGQYF. CDR3 coding DNA: TGCAGTGCTAGAGATGCCCGGGGGTGGGGACAGTACTTC.

The chain employs TRBV4-2 and TRBJ2-7; TRBD2 matches at 11 bases. The CDR3 extends over 17 amino acids. J lost 6 bases, V lost 0 bases, and 10 bases had no gene match. Per germline, CDR1 LGHNA and CDR2 YNFKEQ. CDR3 residues: CASSQDVIFLAGGEQYF. The CDR3 nucleotides are TGTGCCAGCAGCCAAGATGTAATCTTTCTAGCGGGAGGCGAGCAGTACTTC.

J is TRBJ2-3 and V is TRBV5-1; no definite D call. The CDR3 has 13 residues. Trimming shortened V by 1 base and J by 7 bases, and 10 bases separated the two germline ends. Germline lookup yields CDR1 SGHRS and CDR2 YFSETQ. The CDR3 DNA sequence: TGCGCCAGCAGCTTGAGTGAGGCGAATACGCAGTATTTT. Translating it yields CASSLSEANTQYF.

The rearrangement joins TRBV20-1 to TRBJ1-6; no reliable D call. V was cut by 2 bases and J by 0 bases, with 5 bases left in between. The CDR3 extends over 14 amino acids. Germline CDR1 is DFQATT and CDR2 is SNEGSKA (reference sequence). CDR3: CSARQSSYNSPLHF. The CDR3 DNA follows: TGCAGTGCTAGACAGAGCTCCTATAATTCACCCCTCCACTTT.

This rearrangement joins TRBV7-2 to TRBJ2-2; D uncertain. Trimming took off 5 bases at V and 5 bases at J, with 21 bases between the two ends. The CDR3 is 17 amino acids. CDR1 is SGHTA, CDR2 FQGNSA, per germline. This CDR3 reads CASSPPSVGATTGELFF. Here the CDR3 DNA reads TGTGCCAGCAGCCCCCCCTCCGTAGGAGCAACTACCGGGGAGCTGTTTTTT.

Details on this clonotype: The germline gene is not matched at one end of the junction; a read error may be the cause. DNA for the CDR3: TGCAGTGCCAGAGGGGGTGGGCAACAGCCCCAGCATTTT. Protein sequence: CSARGGGQQPQHF. V gene TRBV20-1 combines with J gene TRBJ1-5; a possible D gene is TRBD1 (6 bases). The CDR3 has 13 residues. Germline V gene lookup returns CDR1 DFQATT and CDR2 SNEGSKA (reference sequence).

V and J are TRBV5-1 and TRBJ2-3; 7 nucleotides align to TRBD1. The trim removed 4 bases at V and 12 bases at J, leaving 5 bases unmatched. Looked up from germline, CDR1 is SGHRS and CDR2 is YFSETQ. This CDR3 region has 11 residues. The CDR3 sequence is CASSLRDRQYF. The CDR3 bases are TGCGCCAGCAGCCTCCGGGACAGACAGTATTTT.

This clonotype turned up a few times. CDR3 sequence (DNA): TGCAGTGCTAGAGTACAGCACTCTGATGGCTACACCTTC. Its translation: CSARVQHSDGYTF. The chain carries TRBV20-1 and TRBJ1-2; D is undetermined. In germline, CDR1 is DFQATT, CDR2 SNEGSKA (reference sequence). CDR3 length equals 13 residues. V lost 1 base, J lost 6 bases, and 12 bases lay in between.

The genes are TRBV13 and TRBJ2-7, with 11 bases lining up with TRBD2. J lost 4 bases, V lost 3 bases, and 5 bases had no gene match. Germline V gene sequence: CDR1 PRHDT, CDR2 FYEKMQ (reference sequence). CDR3 size: 15 residues. The CDR3 DNA reads as TGTGCCAGCAGCTTTAGCGGGAGGGCCCAGTACGAGCAGTACTTC. It is translated as CASSFSGRAQYEQYF.

Concerning this clonotype itself: The junction departs from germline at one end; a sequencing error may be responsible. V gene TRBV29-1 combines with J gene TRBJ2-1; 8 nucleotides agree with TRBD2. The CDR3 totals 14 residues. The germline V gene encodes CDR1 SQVTM and CDR2 ANQGSEA. In DNA, the CDR3 is TGCAGCGTTGTAGATCCAGCGGGAGAAAATGAGCAGTCCTTC. It specifies CSVVDPAGENEQSF.

The CDR3 is CASSLSPGQGLGDTQYF. The CDR3 DNA reads TGTGCCAGCAGCCTTAGTCCGGGACAGGGGTTAGGAGATACGCAGTATTTT. The genes are TRBV7-2 and TRBJ2-3; 10 nucleotides line up with TRBD1. The CDR3 length is 17 residues. The ends lost 5 bases at V and 5 bases at J; junction bases unmatched: 13. Germline CDR1 and CDR2: SGHTA and FQGNSA.

The chain is built from TRBV20-1 and TRBJ2-1; D is perhaps TRBD2 (5 bases). Per germline, CDR1 DFQATT and CDR2 SNEGSKA (reference sequence). The CDR3 length is 15 residues. Trimming took off 0 bases at V and 7 bases at J, with 16 bases between the two ends. The CDR3 here is CSAREPGKLGNEQFF. DNA for the CDR3: TGCAGTGCTAGAGAGCCGGGGAAGTTGGGGAATGAGCAGTTCTTC.

This chain joins TRBV30 and TRBJ1-2; D might be TRBD1 (6 bases). V was clipped by 4 bases and J by 7 bases, with 10 bases between them. This CDR3 is 11 amino acids long. CDR1 and CDR2 from the germline V gene are GTSNPN and SVGIG (reference sequence). CDR3 nucleotide sequence: TGTGCCTGGACAGGGGTAGGTGGCTACACCTTC. Protein sequence: CAWTGVGGYTF.

J is TRBJ2-1 and V is TRBV7-8, with 8 bases aligning to TRBD1. Unmatched junction bases numbered 11, after V lost 1 base and J lost 6 bases. The CDR3 runs to 17 residues. The germline CDR1 and CDR2 sequences are SGHVS and FQNEAQ. The CDR3 DNA sequence: TGTGCCAGCAGCTTAGGAGTTGGGGACAGGAGATCCAATGAGCAGTTCTTC. Translating gives CASSLGVGDRRSNEQFF.

This clonotype was detected ten times or more. The chain recombines TRBV29-1 with TRBJ1-1; D is possibly TRBD1 (6 bases). The germline gives CDR1 SQVTM, CDR2 ANQGSEA. This CDR3 is built from 14 residues. The V end was cut by 7 bases, the J end by 6 bases, with 21 bases between. CDR3 region: CSAEDSGSFAEAFF. In DNA form, the CDR3 reads TGCAGCGCTGAGGACAGCGGTAGCTTTGCTGAAGCTTTCTTT.

The chain is built from TRBV7-2 and TRBJ2-6; TRBD1 matches 8 bases. The CDR3 length is 16 residues. Trimming took 1 base from V and 2 from J; bases not matched to a gene: 1. Looked up from germline, CDR1 is SGHTA and CDR2 is FQGNSA. As DNA, the CDR3 is TGTGCCAGCAGCTTAGTACAGGGGGCTGGGGCCAACGTCCTGACTTTC. Its protein is CASSLVQGAGANVLTF.